This passage covers 20 T cell receptor beta chains from one sample sequenced in a study of blood T cell repertoires in COVID-19. Profiled with immunoSEQ multiplex PCR; TCRdb holds only in-frame clones, not every one. The sample carries 120,000 to 150,000 clones, 81% recorded once. The sequenced sample was peripheral blood. The receptor set was obtained from a human donor with acute or convalescent COVID-19. The donor label of this sample is uncertain.

The J gene is TRBJ1-1, the V gene TRBV5-1; a weak D match, TRBD1 (5 bases). This CDR3 is built from 15 residues. Germline assignment: CDR1 SGHRS and CDR2 YFSETQ. The V gene lost 2 bases and the J gene lost 1 base, with 12 bases spanning the gap. For the CDR3, the DNA is TGCGCCAGCAGCTTACCAGGGCAGCCGAACACTGAAGCTTTCTTT. Amino acids: CASSLPGQPNTEAFF.

The chain joins TRBV10-3 to TRBJ1-2, with D uncertain. This CDR3 contains 13 residues. Germline loops: CDR1 ENHRY, CDR2 SYGVKD. V gave up 0 bases and J gave up 3 bases, with 5 bases separating them. The CDR3 DNA follows: TGTGCCATCAGTGAGTCAGTAGACTATGGCTACACCTTC. Translation: CAISESVDYGYTF.

This clone came up once. The chain links TRBV11-2 to TRBJ1-2; 10 nucleotides agree with TRBD1. This CDR3 has 17 residues. The germline V gene has CDR1 SGHAT and CDR2 FQNNGV. Unmatched junction bases numbered 14, after V lost 5 bases and J lost 5 bases. CDR3 coding DNA: TGTGCCAGCAGCGGGAGCCTGATCCGGGACAGGGGATATGGCTACACCTTC. Its protein product is CASSGSLIRDRGYGYTF.

CDR3 loop: CASSPQAGGWNEQFF. The CDR3 DNA follows: TGTGCCAGCAGCCCCCAAGCGGGGGGGTGGAATGAGCAGTTCTTC. The J gene is TRBJ2-1, the V gene TRBV11-3; 10 bases are shared with TRBD2. Germline V gene sequence: CDR1 SGHNT, CDR2 YENEEA. This CDR3 is 15 amino acids long. V shed 5 bases and J 7 bases; nucleotides not matched to a gene: 8.

V usage is TRBV6-5 and J usage is TRBJ2-2, with a possible D match to TRBD1 (6 bases). The V end lost 6 bases, the J end lost 3 bases, and 14 bases lay between the germline ends. Germline CDR1 is MNHEY and CDR2 is SVGAGI. The CDR3 runs 15 residues. DNA for the CDR3: TGTGCCAGCAGACAGGACAGCCCTTACACCGGGGAGCTGTTTTTT. As protein: CASRQDSPYTGELFF.

The rearrangement links TRBV2 to TRBJ1-5, with D uncertain. The CDR3 is 12 residues long. Trimming cost V 5 bases and J 2 bases, with 4 bases left between them. Per the germline V gene, CDR1 is SNHLY and CDR2 is FYNNEI. DNA for the CDR3: TGTGCCAGCAGTTCCGGCAATCAGCCCCAGCATTTT. Its protein product is CASSSGNQPQHF.

This clone was counted between two and nine times. The chain carries TRBV6-1 and TRBJ1-4; D not resolved. The V end was cut by 0 bases, the J end by 1 base, with 15 bases between. The CDR3 consists of 18 residues. Germline values: CDR1 MNHNS, CDR2 SASEGT. Written as DNA, the CDR3 is TGTGCCAGCAGTGAAGCGCGGTTGAGGGTGCGAACTAATGAAAAACTGTTTTTT. It codes for CASSEARLRVRTNEKLFF.

This clone was counted between two and nine times. J is TRBJ2-1 and V is TRBV27; weak D call: TRBD1 (6 bases). CDR3 size: 15 residues. Per the germline V gene, CDR1 is MNHEY and CDR2 is SMNVEV (reference sequence). V was pared by 4 bases and J by 1 base, with 11 bases between. Here the CDR3 reads CASSSQGESYNEQFF. The CDR3 DNA is TGTGCCAGCAGTTCACAGGGAGAATCCTACAATGAGCAGTTCTTC.

The chain combines TRBV15 with TRBJ2-3, with D possibly TRBD2 on 6 matching bases. Trimming cost V 5 bases and J 6 bases, with 21 bases left between them. The CDR3 length is 16 residues. Germline V lookup: CDR1 LNHNV, CDR2 YYDKDF (reference sequence). Written as DNA, the CDR3 is TGTGCCACCAGCTCCGGGACGGACCTCGCGGGGGATACGCAGTATTTT. Translation gives CATSSGTDLAGDTQYF.

There are a few counts of this clone. CDR3 nucleotides: TGTGCCAGCAGCTATAGCTTGGACAGGGCTGAAGCTTTCTTT. Amino acid sequence: CASSYSLDRAEAFF. This sequence joins TRBV11-1 and TRBJ1-1; 8 bases align to TRBD1. In germline, CDR1 is SGHAT, CDR2 FQDESV (reference sequence). This CDR3 is built from 14 residues. V shed 4 bases and J 6 bases; nucleotides not matched to a gene: 7.

The chain combines TRBV18 with TRBJ1-6, with D possibly matching TRBD1 (5 bases). Germline V gene data show CDR1 as KGHSH and CDR2 as LQKENI. The V and J ends lost 6 bases and 6 bases respectively, with 12 bases between them. The CDR3 runs to 14 residues. The CDR3 coding sequence is TGTGCCAGCTCCCTGGAGGGGCTTAATTCACCCCTCCACTTT. Its protein is CASSLEGLNSPLHF. Full variable domain (outside the CDR3, taken from reference TRBV18 and TRBJ1-6): NAGVMQNPRHLVRRRGQEARLRCSPMKGHSHVYWYRQLPEEGLKFMVYLQKENIIDESGMPKERFSAEFPKEGPSILRIQQVVRGDSAAYFCASSLEGLNSPLHFGNGTRLTVT.

The chain links TRBV28 to TRBJ2-5, with TRBD2 as a possible D gene (6 bases). The CDR3 runs 13 residues. Trimming shortened V by 3 bases and J by 5 bases, and 10 bases separated the two germline ends. Germline values: CDR1 MDHEN, CDR2 SYDVKM. Here the CDR3 DNA reads TGTGCCAGCAGTTTTGAAGGAGGGGAGACCCAGTACTTC. This sequence encodes CASSFEGGETQYF.

CDR3 amino acids: CASSMGLTSGGDTGELFF. CDR3 nucleotide sequence: TGTGCCAGTAGTATGGGGTTGACTAGCGGGGGGGACACCGGGGAGCTGTTTTTT. This chain connects TRBV19 to TRBJ2-2, with 14 bases lining up with TRBD2. CDR3 length: 18 amino acids. V shed 3 bases, J shed 3 bases, and the junction held 6 bases outside the gene matches. Germline V gives CDR1 LNHDA, CDR2 SQIVND (reference sequence).

This chain links TRBV5-1 with TRBJ1-2, with 7 bases fitting TRBD1. Looked up from germline, CDR1 is SGHRS and CDR2 is YFSETQ. V was clipped by 4 bases and J by 4 bases; unmatched bases: 10. There are 15 residues in the CDR3. The chain's CDR3 is CASSRPGTDSYGYTF. As DNA, the CDR3 is TGCGCCAGCAGCCGCCCCGGGACAGACTCCTATGGCTACACCTTC.

This sequence joins TRBV9 and TRBJ1-1; possibly TRBD1 for D (6 bases). Germline V CDR1 and CDR2: SGDLS, YYNGEE. Trimming cost V 3 bases and J 3 bases, with 24 bases left between them. The CDR3 consists of 18 residues. Here the CDR3 DNA reads TGTGCCAGCAGCGCAAGCGGGGGGCGGGAAAGGACGCACACTGAAGCTTTCTTT. Protein product: CASSASGGRERTHTEAFF.

The chain employs TRBV7-9 and TRBJ1-2; TRBD1 might be the D (5 bases). Germline V gene sequence: CDR1 SEHNR, CDR2 FQNEAQ (reference sequence). The CDR3 spans 12 residues. V lost 8 bases and J 2 bases, leaving 9 bases between the germline ends. This chain's CDR3 is CASSGENYGYTF. In nucleotides, the CDR3 is TGTGCCAGCTCGGGGGAGAACTATGGCTACACCTTC.

The J gene is TRBJ2-5, the V gene TRBV7-2; tentative D call: TRBD1 (6 bases). This CDR3 comprises 16 residues. Germline assignment: CDR1 SGHTA and CDR2 FQGNSA. Trimming took 4 bases from V and 2 from J, leaving 17 bases between them. The CDR3: CASSWIPGHGQETQYF. The CDR3 coding sequence is TGTGCCAGCAGCTGGATACCGGGACACGGACAAGAGACCCAGTACTTC.

This clone was detected once. The J gene is TRBJ1-1, the V gene TRBV25-1, with D maybe TRBD1 (5 bases). The V gene lost 6 bases and the J gene lost 3 bases, with 14 bases spanning the gap. CDR1 MGHDK and CDR2 SYGVNS come from the germline V gene. The CDR3 contains 14 residues. The CDR3 DNA follows: TGTGCCAGCAGCTGGGGGGTAGAGGACACTGAAGCTTTCTTT. It is translated as CASSWGVEDTEAFF.

V is TRBV2 and J is TRBJ1-2; no clear D. Trimming stripped 6 bases from V and 8 bases from J, with 16 bases between. The CDR3 has 13 residues. The germline CDR1 and CDR2 sequences are SNHLY and FYNNEI. This CDR3 reads CASSPHTPEGYTF. The DNA of the CDR3 is TGTGCCAGCAGCCCACACACACCCGAAGGCTACACCTTC.

V and J are TRBV21-1 and TRBJ2-7; TRBD1, the D gene given by the table, was not confirmed from the DNA. TRBV21-1 has pseudogene status. This CDR3 region has 18 residues. The CDR3 region is CASSKGVDRLGLPHEQYV. The CDR3 coding sequence is TGTGCCAGCAGCAAAGGCGTTGACAGGCTCGGTCTTCCCCACGAGCAGTACGTC.